This section outlines one T cell receptor (beta chain) sequence together with its context. Its antigen is unidentified. These data are taken from a study of shared clonotypes between healthy human individuals. Splitting the CD4+ cells yielded a CD45RA+ naive subset and a CD45RA-negative memory subset. Study conclusions and caveats: Clonotypes which were not shared had lower generation probabilities than clonotypes that all four donors shared.

Trimming took 2 bases from V and 1 from J, leaving 18 bases between them. The CDR3 covers 16 residues. CDR1 is GTSNPN, CDR2 SVGIG, per germline (reference sequence). Assay: immunoSEQ multiplex PCR; the TCRdb copy retains only in-frame clones and omits some. The sample includes about 1.1 million clones, roughly 80% of them seen just once. This TCR came from a man between 18 and 29 years old in good health. Some clones in this sample may be carry-over from other donors' samples. The sequencing sample was made of memory CD4+ T cells from PBMCs. The subset: CD45RA-negative fraction. The J gene is TRBJ2-7, the V gene TRBV30, with D possibly being TRBD2 (7 bases). CDR3 protein: CAWSLGGASRSYEQYF. The CDR3 DNA reads as TGTGCCTGGAGTTTAGGGGGGGCCTCTAGATCCTACGAGCAGTACTTC.